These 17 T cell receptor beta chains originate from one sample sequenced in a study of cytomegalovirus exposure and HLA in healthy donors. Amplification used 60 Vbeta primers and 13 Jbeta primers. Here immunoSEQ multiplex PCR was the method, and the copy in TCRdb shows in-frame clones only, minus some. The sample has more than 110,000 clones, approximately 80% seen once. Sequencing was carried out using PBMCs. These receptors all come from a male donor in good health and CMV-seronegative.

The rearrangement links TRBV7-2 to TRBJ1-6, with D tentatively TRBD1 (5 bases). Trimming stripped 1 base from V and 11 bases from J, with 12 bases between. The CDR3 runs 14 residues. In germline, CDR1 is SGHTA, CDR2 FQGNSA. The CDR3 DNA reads TGTGCCAGCAGCTTAGAGGCAGGGAGGCCACCCCTCCACTTT. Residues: CASSLEAGRPPLHF.

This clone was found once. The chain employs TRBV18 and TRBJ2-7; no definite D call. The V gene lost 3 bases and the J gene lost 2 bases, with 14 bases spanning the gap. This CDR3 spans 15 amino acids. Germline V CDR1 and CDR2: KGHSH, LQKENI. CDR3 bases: TGTGCCAGCTCACCGACAAGAACGGAAGCCTACGAGCAGTACTTC. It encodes CASSPTRTEAYEQYF.

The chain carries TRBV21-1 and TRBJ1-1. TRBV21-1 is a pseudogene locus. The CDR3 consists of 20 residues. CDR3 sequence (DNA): TGTGCCAGCAGCAAAAGGGAGAATATAGGGCACCAAAAGACGAACACTGAAGCTTTCTTT. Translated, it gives CASSKRENIGHQKTNTEAFF.

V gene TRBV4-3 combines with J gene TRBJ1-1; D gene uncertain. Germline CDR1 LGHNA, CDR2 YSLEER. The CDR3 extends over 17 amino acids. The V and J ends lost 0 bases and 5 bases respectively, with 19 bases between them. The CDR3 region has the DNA TGCGCCAGCAGCCAAGAAGGCATCAGGACGGAGGTAACTGAAGCTTTCTTT. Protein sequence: CASSQEGIRTEVTEAFF.

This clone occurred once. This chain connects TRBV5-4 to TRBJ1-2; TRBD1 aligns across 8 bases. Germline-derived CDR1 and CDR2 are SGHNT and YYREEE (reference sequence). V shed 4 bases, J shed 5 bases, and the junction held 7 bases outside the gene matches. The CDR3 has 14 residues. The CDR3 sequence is CASSRQGQEYGYTF. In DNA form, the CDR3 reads TGTGCCAGCAGCCGTCAGGGACAGGAGTATGGCTACACCTTC.

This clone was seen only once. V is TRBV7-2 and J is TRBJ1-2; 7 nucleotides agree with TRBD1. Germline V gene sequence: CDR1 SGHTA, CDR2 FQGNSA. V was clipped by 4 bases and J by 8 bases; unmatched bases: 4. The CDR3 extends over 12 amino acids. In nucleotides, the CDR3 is TGTGCCAGCAGCTCGACAGGGCGGGGCTACACCTTC. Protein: CASSSTGRGYTF.

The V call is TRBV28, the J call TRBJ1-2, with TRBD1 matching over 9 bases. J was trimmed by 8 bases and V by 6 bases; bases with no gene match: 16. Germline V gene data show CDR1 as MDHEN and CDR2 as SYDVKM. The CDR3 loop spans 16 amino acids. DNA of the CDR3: TGTGCCAGCAGCTCCGCCGGGACAGGGTACGGTCTGGGCTACACCTTC. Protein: CASSSAGTGYGLGYTF.

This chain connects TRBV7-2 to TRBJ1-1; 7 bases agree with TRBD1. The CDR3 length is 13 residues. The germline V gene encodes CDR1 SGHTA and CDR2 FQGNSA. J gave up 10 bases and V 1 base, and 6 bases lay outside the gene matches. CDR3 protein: CASSLEGYRGAFF. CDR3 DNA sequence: TGTGCCAGCAGCTTAGAAGGTTACAGGGGAGCTTTCTTT.

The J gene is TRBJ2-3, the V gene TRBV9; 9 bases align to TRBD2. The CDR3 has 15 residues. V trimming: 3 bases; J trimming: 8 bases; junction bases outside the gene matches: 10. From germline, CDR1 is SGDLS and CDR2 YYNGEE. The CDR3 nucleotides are TGTGCCAGCAGCGCAATTGGCGGGGGGGCCGGTACGCAGTATTTT. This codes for CASSAIGGGAGTQYF.

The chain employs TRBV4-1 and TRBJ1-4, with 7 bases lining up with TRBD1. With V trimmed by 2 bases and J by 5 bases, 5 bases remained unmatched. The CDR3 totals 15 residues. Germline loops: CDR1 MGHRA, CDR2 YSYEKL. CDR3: CASSQSRGFNEKLFF. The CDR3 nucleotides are TGCGCCAGCAGCCAATCCAGGGGGTTCAATGAAAAACTGTTTTTT.

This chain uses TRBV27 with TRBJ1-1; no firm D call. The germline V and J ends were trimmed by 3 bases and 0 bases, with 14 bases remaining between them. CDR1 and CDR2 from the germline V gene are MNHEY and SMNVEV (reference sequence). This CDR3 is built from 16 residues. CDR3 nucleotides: TGTGCCAGCAGTTTTATGGCTGACACATTGAACACTGAAGCTTTCTTT. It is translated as CASSFMADTLNTEAFF.

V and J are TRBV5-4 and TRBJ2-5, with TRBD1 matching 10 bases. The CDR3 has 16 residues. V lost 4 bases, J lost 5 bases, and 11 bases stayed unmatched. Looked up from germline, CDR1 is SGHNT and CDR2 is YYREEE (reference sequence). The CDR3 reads CASSQGQGIRRETQYF. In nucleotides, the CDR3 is TGTGCCAGCAGCCAGGGACAGGGGATTAGAAGGGAGACCCAGTACTTC. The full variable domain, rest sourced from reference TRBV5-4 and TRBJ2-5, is ETGVTQSPTHLIKTRGQQVTLRCSSQSGHNTVSWYQQALGQGPQFIFQYYREEENGRGNFPPRFSGLQFPNYSSELNVNALELDDSALYLCASSQGQGIRRETQYFGPGTRLLVL.

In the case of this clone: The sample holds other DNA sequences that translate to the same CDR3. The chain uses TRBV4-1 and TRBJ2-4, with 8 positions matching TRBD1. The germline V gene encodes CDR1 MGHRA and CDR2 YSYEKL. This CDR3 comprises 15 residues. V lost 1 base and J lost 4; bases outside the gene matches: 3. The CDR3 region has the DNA TGCGCCAGCAGCCAAGGACAGGGGACAAAAAACATTCAGTACTTC. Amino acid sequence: CASSQGQGTKNIQYF.

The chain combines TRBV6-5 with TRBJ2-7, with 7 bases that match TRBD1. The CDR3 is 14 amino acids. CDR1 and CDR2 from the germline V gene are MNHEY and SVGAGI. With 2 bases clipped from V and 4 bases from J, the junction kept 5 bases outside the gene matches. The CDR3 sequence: CASSYRDSWYEQYF. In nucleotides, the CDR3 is TGTGCCAGCAGTTACCGGGACAGTTGGTACGAGCAGTACTTC.

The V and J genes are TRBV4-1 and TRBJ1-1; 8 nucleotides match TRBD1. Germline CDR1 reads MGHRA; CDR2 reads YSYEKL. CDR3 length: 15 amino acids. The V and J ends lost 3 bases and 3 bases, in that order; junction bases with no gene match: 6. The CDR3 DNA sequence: TGCGCCAGCAGCCAGACAGGGGCAGTCGACACTGAAGCTTTCTTT. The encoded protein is CASSQTGAVDTEAFF.

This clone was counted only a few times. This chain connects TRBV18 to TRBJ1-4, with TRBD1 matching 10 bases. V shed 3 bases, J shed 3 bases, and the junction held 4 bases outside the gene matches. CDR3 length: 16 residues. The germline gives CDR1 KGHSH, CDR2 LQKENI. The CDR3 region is CASSPGTGDSNEKLFF. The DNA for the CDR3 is TGTGCCAGCTCACCCGGGACAGGGGATTCTAATGAAAAACTGTTTTTT. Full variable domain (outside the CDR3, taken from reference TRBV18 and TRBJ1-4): NAGVMQNPRHLVRRRGQEARLRCSPMKGHSHVYWYRQLPEEGLKFMVYLQKENIIDESGMPKERFSAEFPKEGPSILRIQQVVRGDSAAYFCASSPGTGDSNEKLFFGSGTQLSVL.

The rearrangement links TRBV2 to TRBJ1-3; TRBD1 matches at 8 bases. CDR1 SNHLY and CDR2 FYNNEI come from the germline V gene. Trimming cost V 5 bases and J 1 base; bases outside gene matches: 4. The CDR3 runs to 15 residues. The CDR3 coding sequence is TGTGCCAGCAGTACCAGACAGGGGTCTGGAAACACCATATATTTT. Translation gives CASSTRQGSGNTIYF.